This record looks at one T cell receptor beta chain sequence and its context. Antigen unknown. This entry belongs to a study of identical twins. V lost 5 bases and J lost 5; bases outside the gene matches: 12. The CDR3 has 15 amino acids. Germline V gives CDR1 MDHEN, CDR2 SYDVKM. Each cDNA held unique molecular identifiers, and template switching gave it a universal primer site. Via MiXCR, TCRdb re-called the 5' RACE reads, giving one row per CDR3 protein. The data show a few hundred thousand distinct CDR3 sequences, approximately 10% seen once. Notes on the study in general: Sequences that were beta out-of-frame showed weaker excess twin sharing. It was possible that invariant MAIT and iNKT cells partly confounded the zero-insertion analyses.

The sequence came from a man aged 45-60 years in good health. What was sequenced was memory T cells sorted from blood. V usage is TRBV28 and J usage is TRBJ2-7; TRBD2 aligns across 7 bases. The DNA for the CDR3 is TGTGCCAGCAGTGGGGGGGATCTAAGTGAGGACGAGCAGTACTTC. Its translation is CASSGGDLSEDEQYF.